This TCR beta chain was obtained from a study of OX40 agonist ivuxolimab in advanced cancers. For the study at large: Ivuxolimab, which patients received intravenously every 2 weeks, was dosed at 0.01 to 10 mg/kg.

V was pared by 8 bases and J by 1 base, with 11 bases between. CDR3 length: 13 amino acids. Per the germline V gene, CDR1 is SEHNR and CDR2 is FQNEAQ (reference sequence). Patients with a history of autoimmune disease or on systemic immunosuppression were excluded. General study findings and limits: CD4+ T cells averaged fewer expanded clones than CD8+ T cells. Antigen specificity remained undetermined for the expanded peripheral T cells.

In the case of this clone: Its antigen is not known.

Repertoires were generated with immunoSEQ multiplex PCR, while TCRdb's copy carries only in-frame clones and drops some. The sample holds 90,000 to 100,000 clones, around 90% seen once. The rearrangement uses TRBV7-9 and TRBJ1-1; D perhaps matches TRBD1 (6 bases). Sequencing used CD4+ or CD8+ T cells sorted from blood, obtained in a trial of the OX40 agonist ivuxolimab. The TCR originated in an adult with an advanced solid tumor such as melanoma, head and neck, liver or kidney cancer. In nucleotides, the CDR3 is TGTGCCAGCCGGGGGGCGTCGAACACTGAAGCTTTCTTT. The encoded protein is CASRGASNTEAFF.